This entry lists 29 T cell receptor beta chains sequenced from one sample in a study of tumor-infiltrating lymphocytes in primary liver carcinoma. The template, about 550 ng total RNA, yielded TCR beta cDNA made with a constant-region primer. Generation of the TCR beta libraries relied on three nested multiplex PCR rounds using slightly modified ARM-PCR. The first two PCR rounds, around 10 cycles each, used TRBV1-TRBV30 forward primers and a C-beta reverse primer. TCRdb processed the multiplex PCR reads anew with MiXCR; each CDR3 protein has one entry. The sample includes about 70,000 distinct CDR3 sequences, approximately 74% of them seen just once. Co-extraction of RNA and DNA was performed on about 20-32 mg of unsorted bulk tissue. Input material: liver tumor tissue from sampling region 4. Subset here: tumor region T4, right-lateral pole. Every receptor here comes from a man aged 35-49 years with primary liver carcinoma and hepatitis B virus infection.

This clonotype was detected ten times or more. CDR3 loop: CASTDDSGRARETQYF. CDR3 nucleotides: TGTGCCAGCACAGACGATAGCGGGAGGGCCAGGGAGACCCAGTACTTC. The gene calls are TRBV28 and TRBJ2-5, with 11 bases aligning to TRBD2. CDR3 length equals 16 residues. Germline values: CDR1 MDHEN, CDR2 SYDVKM. Unmatched junction bases numbered 12, after V lost 7 bases and J lost 5 bases.

As for this clonotype: The junction shows a germline mismatch at one end, possibly a read error. This chain links TRBV6-1 with TRBJ2-3, with TRBD2 as a possible D gene (7 bases). This CDR3 region has 16 residues. CDR1 is MNHNS, CDR2 SASEGT, per germline. Written as DNA, the CDR3 is TGTGCCAGCAATGACCGGGGGGCGGGTAGCACAAATACGCAGTATTTT. The encoded protein is CASNDRGAGSTNTQYF.

This clonotype was observed at least ten times. The chain couples TRBV11-2 to TRBJ1-4; the D is unclear. V shed 5 bases and J shed 5 bases, with 18 bases lying between them. Germline CDR1 and CDR2: SGHAT and FQNNGV. The CDR3 covers 16 residues. The CDR3 loop is CASSKTPGGTNEKLFF. Here the CDR3 DNA reads TGTGCCAGCAGCAAGACTCCAGGAGGAACAAATGAAAAACTGTTTTTT.

Concerning this clonotype itself: At one of its ends the junction is not consistent with the germline gene, which may arise from a read error. The chain carries TRBV29-1 and TRBJ2-1; D could derive from TRBD1 or TRBD2 (5 bases each). This CDR3 comprises 16 residues. CDR1 and CDR2 (germline): SQVTM, ANQGSEA. The CDR3: CSVGGTTSDVGNEQLF. CDR3 DNA sequence: TGCAGCGTTGGGGGGACCACTAGTGATGTGGGCAATGAGCAGCTCTTC.

Worth noting for this clonotype: The conserved phenylalanine or tryptophan is not found at the CDR3 terminus, so this likely reflects a read error. The CDR3 here is CASSLDRQDLGLETQYL. CDR3 bases: TGTGCCAGCAGCTTAGATCGACAGGACCTGGGTCTAGAGACCCAGTACCTC. The gene calls are TRBV11-2 and TRBJ2-5, with D tentatively TRBD1 (6 bases). V was trimmed by 0 bases and J by 4 bases, leaving 18 bases between them. Per germline, CDR1 SGHAT and CDR2 FQNNGV. This CDR3 has 17 amino acids.

This clonotype was seen repeatedly, ten times or more. CDR3 DNA: TGTGCCAGCAGAATACTAGGTGCTGAGCAGTTCTTC. Translated, it gives CASRILGAEQFF. The chain couples TRBV28 to TRBJ2-1, with a weak D call TRBD2 (5 bases). This CDR3 has 12 residues. Trimming took 6 bases from V and 9 from J, leaving 12 bases between them. Germline-derived CDR1 and CDR2 are MDHEN and SYDVKM.

As concerns this clonotype: A junction end diverges from the germline sequence, so it may reflect a read error. The chain is built from TRBV12-3 or TRBV12-4 and TRBJ1-5; D is unclear. CDR3 length: 12 amino acids. The CDR3 sequence is CASSCEYQSQHF. The CDR3 nucleotides are TGTGCCAGCAGTTGCGAATATCAGTCCCAGCATTTT.

This clonotype was seen repeatedly, ten times or more. V is TRBV24-1 and J is TRBJ2-2; D may correspond to TRBD1 or TRBD2 (5 bases each). Per the germline V gene, CDR1 is KGHDR and CDR2 is SFDVKD. V was shortened by 4 bases and J by 0 bases, with 11 bases between the two germline ends. This CDR3 comprises 16 residues. DNA of the CDR3: TGTGCCACCAGTGACCCCGGGACGGCGAACACCGGGGAGCTGTTTTTT. This gives the protein CATSDPGTANTGELFF.

J is TRBJ2-3 and V is TRBV6-5; D is unresolved. The CDR3 spans 15 residues. V was pared by 2 bases and J by 2 bases, with 11 bases between. Germline V gene sequence: CDR1 MNHEY, CDR2 SVGAGI. The CDR3 DNA sequence: TGTGCCAGCAGTTACCGAAACAGAAACACAGATACGCAGTATTTT. Amino acid sequence: CASSYRNRNTDTQYF.

On this clonotype: One junction end disagrees with the germline gene, perhaps due to a read error. The V and J genes are TRBV29-1 and TRBJ2-1; D is possibly TRBD1 (5 bases). Germline V lookup: CDR1 SQVTM, CDR2 ANQGSEA. The CDR3 consists of 13 residues. The CDR3 DNA reads TGCCGCGTTGAGGACACTGTGAGCAATGAGCAGTTCTTC. The encoded protein is CRVEDTVSNEQFF.

This clonotype was seen once. The junction differs from germline at one of its ends, possibly a read error. V and J are TRBV11-2 and TRBJ2-7; no clear D. The CDR3 spans 12 residues. From germline, CDR1 is SGHAT and CDR2 FQNNGV. CDR3 sequence reads: CVSSLDWREQYF. The CDR3 coding sequence is TGTGTCAGCAGCTTAGATTGGCGTGAGCAGTATTTC.

This clonotype occurred once. The germline gene is not matched at one end of the junction; a read error may be the cause. This chain links TRBV7-9 with TRBJ2-7; D is unclear. Germline values: CDR1 SEHNR, CDR2 FQNEAQ (reference sequence). The CDR3 totals 11 residues. Here the CDR3 DNA reads TGTGCCAGCAGCCCATTCTACGAGCATTACTTC. Its translation: CASSPFYEHYF.

This clonotype was detected a few times. A much larger clone differs by one base, so this may be a read error. The genes are TRBV29-1 and TRBJ2-1; 12 bases agree with TRBD2. CDR1 and CDR2 from the germline V gene are SQVTM and ANQGSEA. There are 15 residues in the CDR3. Losses at the gene ends were 7 bases for V and 12 bases for J; bases not matched to a gene: 16. The CDR3 DNA is TGCAGCGCCCTGACTAGCGGGGGTACAATCTCTGGGCAGTTCTTC. This codes for CSALTSGGTISGQFF.

The J gene is TRBJ2-5, the V gene TRBV23-1; D may correspond to TRBD1 or TRBD2 (5 bases each). TRBV23-1 is classed as an ORF, of uncertain function. V was clipped by 6 bases and J by 0 bases, with 17 bases between them. The CDR3 sequence is 16 residues long. CDR3 amino acids: CASSRWGRAHQETQYF. In DNA form, the CDR3 reads TGCGCCAGCAGCCGTTGGGGACGGGCCCACCAAGAGACCCAGTACTTC.

This clonotype was found many times. The chain is built from TRBV6-1 and TRBJ2-7, with D possibly TRBD1 on 6 matching bases. The V gene's germline CDR1 is MNHNS and CDR2 SASEGT. Trimming took 8 bases from V and 4 from J, leaving 15 bases between them. This CDR3 is 13 amino acids long. CDR3 in DNA: TGTGCCAGCGCCAGAAATGGACAGTACGAGCAGTACTTC. It translates to CASARNGQYEQYF.

Concerning this clonotype itself: A read error may account for a junction end that differs from germline. The genes are TRBV11-2 and TRBJ1-1, with D unresolved. The CDR3 loop spans 16 amino acids. Germline loops: CDR1 SGHAT, CDR2 FQNNGV. The CDR3 is CASSFDLGGRVAEASF. CDR3 nucleotide sequence: TGTGCAAGCAGCTTCGATTTGGGCGGAAGAGTCGCTGAAGCTTCTTTT.

With regard to this clonotype: An end of the junction does not agree with germline; a read error may underlie this. The V gene is TRBV4-1, the J gene TRBJ1-2; D is unresolved. The CDR3 spans 13 residues. The germline CDR1 and CDR2 sequences are MGHRA and YSYEKL. The CDR3 DNA is TGCGTCAGCAACCTGTCGACGGGATATGGCTACACCTTC. Residues: CVSNLSTGYGYTF.

This clonotype was detected many times. This chain uses TRBV12-3 or TRBV12-4 with TRBJ1-6; 7 bases agree with TRBD1. The junction had 9 bases not matched to a gene; V was cut back by 2 bases and J by 8 bases. CDR3 length equals 16 residues. CDR3 DNA: TGTGCCAGCAGTTTAAATCACGCAGGGGGAGATTCACCCCTCCACTTT. It codes for CASSLNHAGGDSPLHF.

As concerns this clonotype: The junction and the germline gene differ at one end; a read error may be behind it. The rearrangement links TRBV6-1 to TRBJ2-7; 8 bases match TRBD2. From germline, CDR1 is MNHNS and CDR2 SASEGT. This CDR3 has 13 residues. The chain's CDR3 is CVSSGTSGYVQYF. The CDR3 DNA reads TGTGTCAGCTCGGGGACTAGTGGCTACGTGCAGTACTTC.

V gene TRBV11-1 combines with J gene TRBJ2-5; 7 bases match TRBD1. Germline CDR1 SGHAT, CDR2 FQDESV (reference sequence). The CDR3 has 14 amino acids. The trim removed 5 bases at V and 14 bases at J, leaving 17 bases unmatched. CDR3 nucleotide sequence: TGTGCCAGCAGCCCTGGGACAGCGCATGGTATCCAATACTTC. Translating it yields CASSPGTAHGIQYF.

A note on this clonotype: The final CDR3 position lacks the conserved phenylalanine or tryptophan, pointing to a likely read error. J is TRBJ1-1 and V is TRBV6-1, with TRBD1 matching 8 bases. The CDR3 has 16 residues. Germline-derived CDR1 and CDR2 are MNHNS and SASEGT. The CDR3, as DNA: TGTGCCAACAGTGAATTGGGAGGGACAGGCAACACTGAAGCTTTCTAT. Encoded protein: CANSELGGTGNTEAFY.

For this clonotype: A much larger clone differs by one base, so this may be a read error. This rearrangement joins TRBV5-1 to TRBJ2-3; 10 bases align to TRBD2. Trimming at V came to 6 bases and at J to 1 base, leaving 11 bases not matched to a gene. The CDR3 is made up of 17 amino acids. The germline V gene has CDR1 SGHRS and CDR2 YFSETQ. CDR3 amino acids: CASNLNPSGGGTDTQYF. As DNA, the CDR3 is TGCGCCAGCAACTTAAACCCCAGCGGGGGGGGCACAGATACGCAGTATTTT.

Of note for this clonotype: Without the conserved terminal phenylalanine or tryptophan, this CDR3 likely stems from a read error. The rearrangement links TRBV10-3 to TRBJ1-1; D uncertain. CDR1 is ENHRY and CDR2 is SYGVKD in the germline V gene. The CDR3 spans 15 residues. CDR3 coding DNA: TGTCCCATCAGTGATACCTCGGGCGGGCGGGAGAGAGCTTTCCTT. This translates into CPISDTSGGRERAFL.

This clonotype showed up just once. No conserved phenylalanine or tryptophan is present at the end of the CDR3, so a read error is the likely explanation. This chain connects TRBV4-1 to TRBJ2-1; 10 bases agree with TRBD2. Germline V gives CDR1 MGHRA, CDR2 YSYEKL. The CDR3 runs to 22 residues. The V segment lost 2 bases and the J segment 1 base; nucleotides outside the gene matches: 20. The CDR3 loop is CASSQPGGKKREGLSSYNEQFY. DNA of the CDR3: TGCGCCAGCAGCCAACCAGGGGGAAAAAAGCGGGAGGGCTTAAGTTCCTACAATGAGCAGTTCTAC.

This rearrangement joins TRBV6-1 to TRBJ2-7; D not resolved. This CDR3 is 12 amino acids long. V gave up 5 bases and J gave up 13 bases, with 18 bases separating them. The germline CDR1 and CDR2 sequences are MNHNS and SASEGT. CDR3 coding DNA: TGTGCCAGCAGTACCGGACCCTACGAACAATACTTC. Translating gives CASSTGPYEQYF.

In the case of this clonotype: At one end, the junction sequence differs from germline, possibly due to a read error. The chain couples TRBV29-1 to TRBJ2-3; 9 bases are shared with TRBD2. Germline assignment: CDR1 SQVTM and CDR2 ANQGSEA. This CDR3 spans 17 amino acids. CDR3 coding DNA: TGCAGTGTTGATTTGCATAGCGGGAGTTTAGGGACAGATACGCAGTATTTT. It encodes CSVDLHSGSLGTDTQYF.

The gene calls are TRBV29-1 and TRBJ2-7, with 9 bases that match TRBD2. Trimming cost V 4 bases and J 8 bases; bases outside gene matches: 6. The V gene's germline CDR1 is SQVTM and CDR2 ANQGSEA. This CDR3 has 12 residues. The CDR3 nucleotides are TGCAGCGTTGGTCCTAGCGGGAAAAAGCAGTACTTC. Protein product: CSVGPSGKKQYF.

About this clonotype itself: A much larger clone differs by one base, so this may be a read error. V usage is TRBV7-2 and J usage is TRBJ2-1; D may match TRBD1 or TRBD2 (5 bases each). CDR1 and CDR2 (germline): SGHTA, FQGNSA. V dropped 5 bases and J dropped 0 bases, with 8 bases sitting between them. The CDR3 runs to 14 residues. CDR3 loop: CASSEGRSYNEQFF. The CDR3 DNA is TGTGCCAGCAGCGAGGGGCGCTCCTACAATGAGCAGTTCTTC.

J is TRBJ2-5 and V is TRBV29-1; 8 nucleotides line up with TRBD2. The trim removed 6 bases at V and 5 bases at J, leaving 11 bases unmatched. Germline loops: CDR1 SQVTM, CDR2 ANQGSEA. This CDR3 has 14 amino acids. CDR3 loop: CSVTPGGSRETQYF. The DNA for the CDR3 is TGCAGCGTGACTCCGGGGGGGAGTCGGGAGACCCAGTACTTC.